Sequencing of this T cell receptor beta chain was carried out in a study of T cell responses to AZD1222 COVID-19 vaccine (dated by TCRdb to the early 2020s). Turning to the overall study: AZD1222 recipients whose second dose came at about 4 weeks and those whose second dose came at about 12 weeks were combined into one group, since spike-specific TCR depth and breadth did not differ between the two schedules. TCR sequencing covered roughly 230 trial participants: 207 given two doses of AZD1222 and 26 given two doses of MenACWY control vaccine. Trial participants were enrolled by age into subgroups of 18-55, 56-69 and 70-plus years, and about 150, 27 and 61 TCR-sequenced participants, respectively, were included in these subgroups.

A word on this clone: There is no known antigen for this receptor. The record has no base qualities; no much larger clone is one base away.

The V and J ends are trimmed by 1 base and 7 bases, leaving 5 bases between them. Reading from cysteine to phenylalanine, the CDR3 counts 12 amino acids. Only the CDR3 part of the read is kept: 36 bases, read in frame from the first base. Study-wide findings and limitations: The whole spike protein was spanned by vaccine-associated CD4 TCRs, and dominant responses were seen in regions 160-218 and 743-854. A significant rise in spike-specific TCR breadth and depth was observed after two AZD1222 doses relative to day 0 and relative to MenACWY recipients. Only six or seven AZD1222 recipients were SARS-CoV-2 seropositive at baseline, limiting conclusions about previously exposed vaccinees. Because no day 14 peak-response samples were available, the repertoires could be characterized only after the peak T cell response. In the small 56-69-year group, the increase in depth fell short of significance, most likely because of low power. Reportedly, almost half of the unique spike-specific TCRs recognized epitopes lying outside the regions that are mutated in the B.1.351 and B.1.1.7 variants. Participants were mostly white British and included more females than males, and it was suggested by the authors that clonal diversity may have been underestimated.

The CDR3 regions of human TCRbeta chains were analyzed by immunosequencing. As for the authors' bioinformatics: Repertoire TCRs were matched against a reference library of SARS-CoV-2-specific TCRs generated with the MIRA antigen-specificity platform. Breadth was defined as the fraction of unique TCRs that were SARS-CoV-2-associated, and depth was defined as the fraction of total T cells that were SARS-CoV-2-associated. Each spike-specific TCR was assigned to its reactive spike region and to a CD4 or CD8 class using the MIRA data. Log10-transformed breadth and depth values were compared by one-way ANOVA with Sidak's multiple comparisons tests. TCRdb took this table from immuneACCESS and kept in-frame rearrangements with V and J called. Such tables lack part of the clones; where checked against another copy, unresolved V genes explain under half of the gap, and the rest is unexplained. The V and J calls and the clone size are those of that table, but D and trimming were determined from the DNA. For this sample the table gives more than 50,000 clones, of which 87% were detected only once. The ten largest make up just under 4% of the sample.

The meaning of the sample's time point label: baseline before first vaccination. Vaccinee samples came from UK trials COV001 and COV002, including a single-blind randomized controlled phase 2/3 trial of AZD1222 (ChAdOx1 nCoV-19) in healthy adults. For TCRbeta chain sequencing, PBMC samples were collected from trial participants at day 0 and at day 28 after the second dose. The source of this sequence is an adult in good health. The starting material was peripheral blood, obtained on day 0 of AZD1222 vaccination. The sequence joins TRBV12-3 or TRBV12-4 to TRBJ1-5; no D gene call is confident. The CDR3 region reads CASSLGPQPQHF. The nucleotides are TGTGCCAGCAGTTTAGGACCACAGCCCCAGCATTTT.